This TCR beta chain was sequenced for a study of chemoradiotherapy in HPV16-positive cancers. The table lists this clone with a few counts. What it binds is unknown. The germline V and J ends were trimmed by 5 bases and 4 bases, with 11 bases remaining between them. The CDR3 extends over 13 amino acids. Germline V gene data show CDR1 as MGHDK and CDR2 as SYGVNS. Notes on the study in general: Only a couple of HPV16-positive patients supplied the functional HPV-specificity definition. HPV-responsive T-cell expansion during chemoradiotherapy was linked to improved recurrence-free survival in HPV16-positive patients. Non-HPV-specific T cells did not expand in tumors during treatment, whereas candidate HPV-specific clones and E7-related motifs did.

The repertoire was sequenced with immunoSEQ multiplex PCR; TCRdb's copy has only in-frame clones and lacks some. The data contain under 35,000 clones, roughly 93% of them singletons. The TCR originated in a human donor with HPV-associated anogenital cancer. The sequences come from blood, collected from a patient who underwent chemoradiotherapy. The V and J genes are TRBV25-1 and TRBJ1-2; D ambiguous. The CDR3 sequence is CASSRAGFYGYTF. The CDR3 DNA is TGTGCCAGCAGTAGGGCCGGGTTCTATGGCTACACCTTC.